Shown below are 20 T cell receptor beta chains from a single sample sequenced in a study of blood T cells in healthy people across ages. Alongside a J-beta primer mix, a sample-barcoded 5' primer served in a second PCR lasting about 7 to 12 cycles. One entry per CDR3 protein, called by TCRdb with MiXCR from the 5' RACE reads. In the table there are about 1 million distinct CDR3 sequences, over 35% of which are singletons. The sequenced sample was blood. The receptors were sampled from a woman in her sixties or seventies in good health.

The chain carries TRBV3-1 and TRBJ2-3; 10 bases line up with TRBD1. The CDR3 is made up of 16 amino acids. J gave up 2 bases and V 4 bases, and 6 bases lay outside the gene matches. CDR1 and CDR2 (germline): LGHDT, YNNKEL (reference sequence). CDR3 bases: TGTGCCAGCAGCCTAAGGACAGGGGGGTTCACAGATACGCAGTATTTT. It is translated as CASSLRTGGFTDTQYF.

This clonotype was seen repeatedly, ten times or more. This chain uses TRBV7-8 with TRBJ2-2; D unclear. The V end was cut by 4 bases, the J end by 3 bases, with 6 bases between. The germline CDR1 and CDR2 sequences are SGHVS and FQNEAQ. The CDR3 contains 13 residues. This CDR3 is CASSSGYTGELFF. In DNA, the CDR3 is TGTGCCAGCAGCTCTGGTTACACCGGGGAGCTGTTTTTT.

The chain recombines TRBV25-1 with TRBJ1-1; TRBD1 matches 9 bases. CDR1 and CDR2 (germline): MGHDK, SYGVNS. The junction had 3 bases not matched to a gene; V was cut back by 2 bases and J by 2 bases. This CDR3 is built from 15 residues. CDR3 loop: CASSEPGQGNTEAFF. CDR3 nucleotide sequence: TGTGCCAGCAGTGAACCGGGACAGGGAAACACTGAAGCTTTCTTT.

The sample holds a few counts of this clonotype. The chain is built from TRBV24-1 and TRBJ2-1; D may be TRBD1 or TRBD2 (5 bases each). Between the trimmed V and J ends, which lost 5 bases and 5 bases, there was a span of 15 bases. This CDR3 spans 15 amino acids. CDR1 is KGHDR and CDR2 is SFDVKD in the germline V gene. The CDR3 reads CATSAPGTDNNEQFF. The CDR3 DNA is TGTGCCACCAGTGCCCCCGGGACGGACAACAATGAGCAGTTCTTC.

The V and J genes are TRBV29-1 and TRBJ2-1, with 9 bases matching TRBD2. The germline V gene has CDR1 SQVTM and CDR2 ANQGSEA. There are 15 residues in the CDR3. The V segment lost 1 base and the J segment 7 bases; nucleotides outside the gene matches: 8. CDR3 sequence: CSVEGISGSVNEQFF. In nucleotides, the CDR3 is TGCAGCGTTGAAGGGATTAGCGGGAGCGTGAATGAGCAGTTCTTC.

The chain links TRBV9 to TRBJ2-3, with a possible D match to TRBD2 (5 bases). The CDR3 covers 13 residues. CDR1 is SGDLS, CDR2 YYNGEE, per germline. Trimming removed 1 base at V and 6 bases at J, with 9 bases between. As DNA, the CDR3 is TGTGCCAGCAGCGTATCACTAGGGGATACGCAGTATTTT. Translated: CASSVSLGDTQYF.

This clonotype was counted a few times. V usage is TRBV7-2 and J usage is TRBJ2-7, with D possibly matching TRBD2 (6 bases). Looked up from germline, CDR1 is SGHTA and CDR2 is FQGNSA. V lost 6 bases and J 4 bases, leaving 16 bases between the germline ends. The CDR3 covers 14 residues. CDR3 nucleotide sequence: TGTGCCAGCAGGCCGGCGTGGGGGAGGTACGAGCAGTACTTC. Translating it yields CASRPAWGRYEQYF.

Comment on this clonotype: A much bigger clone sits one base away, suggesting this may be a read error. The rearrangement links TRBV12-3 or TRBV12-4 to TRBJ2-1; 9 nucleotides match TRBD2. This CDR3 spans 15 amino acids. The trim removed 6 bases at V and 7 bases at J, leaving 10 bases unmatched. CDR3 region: CASRPSSGSRNEQFF. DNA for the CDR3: TGTGCCAGCAGACCGAGTAGCGGGAGCAGGAATGAGCAGTTCTTC.

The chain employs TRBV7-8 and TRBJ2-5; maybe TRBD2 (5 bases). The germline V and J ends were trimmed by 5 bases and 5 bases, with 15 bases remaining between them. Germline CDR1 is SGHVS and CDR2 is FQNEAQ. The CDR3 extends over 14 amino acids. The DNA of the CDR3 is TGTGCCAGCAGCCGACTTGGGCGGGCGGAGACCCAGTACTTC. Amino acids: CASSRLGRAETQYF.

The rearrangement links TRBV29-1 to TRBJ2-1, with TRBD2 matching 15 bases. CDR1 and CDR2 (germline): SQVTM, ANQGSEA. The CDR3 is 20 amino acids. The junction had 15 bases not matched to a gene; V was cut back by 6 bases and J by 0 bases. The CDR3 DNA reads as TGCAGCGTCGAGATCTCAGGGACTAGCGGGAGGACGAGCTCCTACAATGAGCAGTTCTTC. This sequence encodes CSVEISGTSGRTSSYNEQFF.

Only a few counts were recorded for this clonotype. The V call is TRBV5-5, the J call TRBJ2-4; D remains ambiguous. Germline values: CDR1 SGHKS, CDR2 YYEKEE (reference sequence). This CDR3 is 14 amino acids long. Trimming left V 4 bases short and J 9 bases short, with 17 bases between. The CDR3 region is CASSLTGGVTIQYF. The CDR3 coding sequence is TGTGCCAGCAGCCTGACGGGCGGCGTAACCATTCAGTACTTC.

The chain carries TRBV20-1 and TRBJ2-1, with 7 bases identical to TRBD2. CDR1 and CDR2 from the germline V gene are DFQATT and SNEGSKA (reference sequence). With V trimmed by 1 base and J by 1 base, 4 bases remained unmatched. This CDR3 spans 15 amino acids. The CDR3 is CSARAASGSYNEQFF. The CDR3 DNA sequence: TGCAGTGCTAGAGCGGCTAGCGGATCCTACAATGAGCAGTTCTTC.

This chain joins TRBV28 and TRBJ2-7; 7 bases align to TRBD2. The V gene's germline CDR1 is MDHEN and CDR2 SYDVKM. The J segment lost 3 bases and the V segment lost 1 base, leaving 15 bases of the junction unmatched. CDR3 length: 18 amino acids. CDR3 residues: CASSLSGGRAGSHYEQYF. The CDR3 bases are TGTGCCAGCAGTTTATCTGGTGGGAGGGCCGGTTCCCACTACGAGCAGTACTTC.

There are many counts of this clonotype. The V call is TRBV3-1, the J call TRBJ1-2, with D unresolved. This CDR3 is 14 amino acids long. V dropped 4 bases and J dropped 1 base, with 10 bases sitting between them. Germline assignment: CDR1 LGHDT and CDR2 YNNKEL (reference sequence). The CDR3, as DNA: TGTGCCAGCAGCCCCTCGGGCTTTAACTATGGCTACACCTTC. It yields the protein CASSPSGFNYGYTF.

The CDR3 DNA reads as TGTGCCAGCAGCTCCTTTCGGGGGCGGGAGGGGACAGATACGCAGTATTTT. Translated: CASSSFRGREGTDTQYF. The genes are TRBV11-2 and TRBJ2-3; 9 nucleotides match TRBD2. V was clipped by 4 bases and J by 3 bases; unmatched bases: 11. This CDR3 has 17 amino acids. Germline loops: CDR1 SGHAT, CDR2 FQNNGV.

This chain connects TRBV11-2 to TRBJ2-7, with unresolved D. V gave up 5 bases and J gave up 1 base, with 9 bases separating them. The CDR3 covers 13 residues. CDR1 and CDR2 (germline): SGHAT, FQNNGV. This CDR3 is CASSRWGSYEQYF. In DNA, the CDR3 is TGTGCCAGCAGCCGATGGGGATCCTACGAGCAGTACTTC.

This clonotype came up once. CDR3 loop: CASSRQLSYGYTF. CDR3 coding DNA: TGTGCCAGCAGCCGACAGCTTTCCTATGGCTACACCTTC. The chain links TRBV5-6 to TRBJ1-2, with a tentative D call TRBD1 (5 bases). V lost 4 bases and J lost 4, with 11 bases in between. The CDR3 consists of 13 residues. From germline, CDR1 is SGHDT and CDR2 YYEEEE.

CDR3 sequence: CASSLLQGANIQYF. The CDR3 nucleotides are TGCGCCAGCAGCTTGTTACAGGGGGCAAACATTCAGTACTTC. The J gene is TRBJ2-4, the V gene TRBV5-1, with 9 bases that match TRBD1. After removal of 1 base from V and 6 bases from J, the junction contained 2 bases not matched to a gene. The germline V gene has CDR1 SGHRS and CDR2 YFSETQ. The CDR3 has 14 amino acids.

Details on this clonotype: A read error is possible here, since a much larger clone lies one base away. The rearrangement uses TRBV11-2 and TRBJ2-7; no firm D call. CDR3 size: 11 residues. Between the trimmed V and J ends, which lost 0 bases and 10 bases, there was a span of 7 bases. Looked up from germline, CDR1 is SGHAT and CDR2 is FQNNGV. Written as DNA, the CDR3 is TGTGCCAGCAGCTTAGATGGGTCCCAGTACTTC. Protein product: CASSLDGSQYF.

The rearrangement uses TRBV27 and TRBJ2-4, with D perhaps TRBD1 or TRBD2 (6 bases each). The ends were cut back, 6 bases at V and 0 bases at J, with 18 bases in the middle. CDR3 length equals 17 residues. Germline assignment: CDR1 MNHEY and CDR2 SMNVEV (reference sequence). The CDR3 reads CASRDLEGGVAKNIQYF. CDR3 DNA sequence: TGTGCCAGCAGGGACCTCGAGGGGGGAGTAGCCAAAAACATTCAGTACTTC.